Listed below are T cell receptor beta chains from one sample, sequenced in a study of blood T cell repertoires in COVID-19. Using immunoSEQ multiplex PCR, the repertoire was profiled, and TCRdb retains in-frame clones only, with some absent. The data hold around 300,000 clones, with around nine tenths observed a single time. Sequenced material: PBMCs or T cells enriched from blood (not recorded which). All receptors come from a woman in her 30s who had recovered from COVID-19. Each CDR3 is given with its conserved first and last residue. Each record gives: D gene, clone size, V gene, J gene, CDR3 length, CDR3 DNA, CDR3 protein. The D gene is left open where the match is weak. Not all rows give a size; the values are once, few, many and, for expanded clones, a class.

D: .
size: .
V: TRBV7-9
J: TRBJ1-1
length: 13
DNA: TGTGCCAGCAGCTTACCGGGGGACACTGAAGCTTTCTTT
CDR3: CASSLPGDTEAFF

D: TRBD1
size: once
V: TRBV6-5
J: TRBJ1-6
length: 15
DNA: TGTGCCAGCACCATCCGGACAGGGGGAAATTCACCCCTCCACTTT
CDR3: CASTIRTGGNSPLHF

D: .
size: .
V: TRBV10-2
J: TRBJ2-3
length: 17
DNA: TGCGCCAGCAGTGAGCCGGCGGCCAGGGCCCTCACAGATACGCAGTATTTT
CDR3: CASSEPAARALTDTQYF

D: .
size: .
V: TRBV5-1
J: TRBJ2-7
length: 12
DNA: TGCGCCAGCAGCTTGGGAGCCTACGAGCAGTACTTC
CDR3: CASSLGAYEQYF

D: .
size: .
V: TRBV5-1
J: TRBJ2-3
length: 14
DNA: TGCGCCAGCACTGCTTCTAGCGGCACAGATACGCAGTATTTT
CDR3: CASTASSGTDTQYF

D: .
size: .
V: TRBV5-4
J: TRBJ1-1
length: 13
DNA: TGTGCCAGCAGCTACGACAGAAACACTGAAGCTTTCTTT
CDR3: CASSYDRNTEAFF

D: .
size: .
V: TRBV28
J: TRBJ1-1
length: 11
DNA: TGTGCCAGCAGCCGGAGGGTGGAGGCTTTCTTT
CDR3: CASSRRVEAFF

D: TRBD2
size: .
V: TRBV4-3
J: TRBJ2-2
length: 16
DNA: TGCGCCAGCAGCCTTAGACTAGCGGGAGTTAACGGGGAGCTGTTTTTT
CDR3: CASSLRLAGVNGELFF

D: .
size: .
V: TRBV19
J: TRBJ1-5
length: 15
DNA: TGTGCCAGTACCCAGGGGTACGGGGACAATCAGCCCCAGCATTTT
CDR3: CASTQGYGDNQPQHF

D: .
size: .
V: TRBV29-1
J: TRBJ2-1
length: 10
DNA: TGCAGCGTTGATTTGGGGGGGCAGTTCTTC
CDR3: CSVDLGGQFF

D: .
size: once
V: TRBV6-5
J: TRBJ2-3
length: 14
DNA: TGTGCCAGCAGTCACACCTCTGCCACAGATACGCAGTATTTT
CDR3: CASSHTSATDTQYF

D: TRBD2
size: .
V: TRBV7-2
J: TRBJ2-7
length: 14
DNA: TGTGCCAGCAGCCACCCTAGCGGGAGAGGCGAGCAGTACTTC
CDR3: CASSHPSGRGEQYF

D: TRBD1
size: .
V: TRBV5-1
J: TRBJ2-1
length: 15
DNA: TGCGCCAGCAGCACCGGGACAGGGGGGTACAATGAGCAGTTCTTC
CDR3: CASSTGTGGYNEQFF

D: TRBD2
size: .
V: TRBV19
J: TRBJ2-7
length: 14
DNA: TGTGCCAGTAGTATGGTAGCGGGAGTCTACGAGCAGTACTTC
CDR3: CASSMVAGVYEQYF

D: TRBD2
size: .
V: TRBV24-1
J: TRBJ2-3
length: 18
DNA: TGTGCCACCAGTGACCTGGGACTAGCGGGAGGATACACAGATACGCAGTATTTT
CDR3: CATSDLGLAGGYTDTQYF

D: TRBD1
size: .
V: TRBV10-3
J: TRBJ2-7
length: 14
DNA: TGTGCCATCAGTGAGGGACAGGGGGGCTACGAGCAGTACTTC
CDR3: CAISEGQGGYEQYF

D: TRBD2
size: .
V: TRBV7-6
J: TRBJ2-3
length: 16
DNA: TGTGCCAGCAGCTCCCAGGCGGGAGCGGGCACAGATACGCAGTATTTT
CDR3: CASSSQAGAGTDTQYF

D: .
size: once
V: TRBV6-5
J: TRBJ1-6
length: 11
DNA: TGTGCCAGCAGCTCTAATTCACCCCTCCACTTT
CDR3: CASSSNSPLHF

D: TRBD1
size: .
V: TRBV19
J: TRBJ1-2
length: 16
DNA: TGTGCCAGTAGTATTTCCGGGACAGGGGCTTACTATGGCTACACCTTC
CDR3: CASSISGTGAYYGYTF

D: TRBD2
size: .
V: TRBV9
J: TRBJ2-1
length: 17
DNA: TGTGCCAGCAGCCGACGGACTAGCGGGAGCTCCTACAATGAGCAGTTCTTC
CDR3: CASSRRTSGSSYNEQFF

D: TRBD1
size: .
V: TRBV7-8
J: TRBJ2-7
length: 15
DNA: TGTGCCAGCAGCGTACCGGGACAGGGGATCTACGAGCAGTACTTC
CDR3: CASSVPGQGIYEQYF

D: .
size: once
V: TRBV29-1
J: TRBJ2-7
length: 13
DNA: TGCAGCGTCGAGACTAGTAGAGCTTACGAGCAGTACTTC
CDR3: CSVETSRAYEQYF

D: .
size: .
V: TRBV29-1
J: TRBJ2-2
length: 12
DNA: TGCAGCGCATTATGGAACACCGGGGAGCTGTTTTTT
CDR3: CSALWNTGELFF

D: TRBD2
size: .
V: TRBV29-1
J: TRBJ2-3
length: 13
DNA: TGCAGCGCCCGGGGGGAGGGCACAGATACGCAGTATTTT
CDR3: CSARGEGTDTQYF

D: .
size: .
V: TRBV30
J: TRBJ1-1
length: 13
DNA: TGTGCCTGGAGGGACACACGGAACACTGAAGCTTTCTTT
CDR3: CAWRDTRNTEAFF

D: .
size: .
V: TRBV7-6
J: TRBJ1-1
length: 17
DNA: TGTGCCAGCAGCTTAGTATTGATGATGGCAGGGCACACTGAAGCTTTCTTT
CDR3: CASSLVLMMAGHTEAFF

D: .
size: .
V: TRBV18
J: TRBJ1-1
length: 15
DNA: TGTGCCAGCTCACGACAGAAGGGCCTGAACACTGAAGCTTTCTTT
CDR3: CASSRQKGLNTEAFF

D: TRBD2
size: .
V: TRBV5-5
J: TRBJ2-3
length: 16
DNA: TGTGCCAGCAGCCCGCGGACTAGCGGGAGCTCAGATACGCAGTATTTT
CDR3: CASSPRTSGSSDTQYF

D: .
size: .
V: TRBV10-3
J: TRBJ1-2
length: 13
DNA: TGTGCCATCAGTGAGTCGACTGGGTATGGCTACACCTTC
CDR3: CAISESTGYGYTF

D: TRBD1
size: .
V: TRBV6-2/TRBV6-3
J: TRBJ1-1
length: 15
DNA: TGTGCCAGCAGTTGGTGGGACAGTACGAACACTGAAGCTTTCTTT
CDR3: CASSWWDSTNTEAFF

D: .
size: .
V: TRBV6-5
J: TRBJ2-7
length: 15
DNA: TGTGCCAGCAGTTTGCAGCGGGCTAAGGTTTACGAGCAGTACTTC
CDR3: CASSLQRAKVYEQYF

D: .
size: .
V: TRBV11-2
J: TRBJ2-2
length: 17
DNA: TGTGCCAGCAGCCTCCGAGGTGGGACAACGAACACCGGGGAGCTGTTTTTT
CDR3: CASSLRGGTTNTGELFF

D: .
size: .
V: TRBV3-1/TRBV3-2
J: TRBJ2-3
length: 13
DNA: TGTGCCAGCAGCCAAGCGGGGACAGATACGCAGTATTTT
CDR3: CASSQAGTDTQYF

D: TRBD1
size: .
V: TRBV3-1/TRBV3-2
J: TRBJ2-4
length: 15
DNA: TGTGCCACTGGGACAGGGGTAATGGTCAAAAACATTCAGTACTTC
CDR3: CATGTGVMVKNIQYF

D: .
size: .
V: TRBV27
J: TRBJ2-7
length: 13
DNA: TGTGCCAGCAGTTTATTAGGGGGTGACGAGCAGTACTTC
CDR3: CASSLLGGDEQYF

D: TRBD1
size: .
V: TRBV3-1/TRBV3-2
J: TRBJ1-6
length: 15
DNA: TGTGCCAGCAGCCACCCCCGGGACAGGGGGTCACCCCTCCACTTT
CDR3: CASSHPRDRGSPLHF

D: TRBD2
size: .
V: TRBV6-5
J: TRBJ2-5
length: 14
DNA: TGTGCCAGCAGCTGGACTAGCGGCCAAGAGACCCAGTACTTC
CDR3: CASSWTSGQETQYF

D: TRBD2
size: .
V: TRBV12-3/TRBV12-4
J: TRBJ2-7
length: 12
DNA: TGTGCCAGTAGCGGGGGGACCTACGAGCAGTACTTC
CDR3: CASSGGTYEQYF

D: TRBD2
size: .
V: TRBV4-1
J: TRBJ2-1
length: 15
DNA: TGCGCCAGCAGCCAAGCACTAGCGGGTAGAAGGGAGCAGTTCTTC
CDR3: CASSQALAGRREQFF

D: .
size: .
V: TRBV7-6
J: TRBJ2-5
length: 12
DNA: TGTGCCAGCAGCTTAGCGCGAGAGACCCAGTACTTC
CDR3: CASSLARETQYF

D: TRBD1
size: .
V: TRBV6-2/TRBV6-3
J: TRBJ2-7
length: 12
DNA: TGTGCCAGCACCCCGGACAGGGAGGAGCAGTACTTC
CDR3: CASTPDREEQYF

D: TRBD2
size: .
V: TRBV25-1
J: TRBJ2-1
length: 16
DNA: TGTGCCAGCAGTGGAGCCGGGACTAGCGGCTACAATGAGCAGTTCTTC
CDR3: CASSGAGTSGYNEQFF

D: TRBD1
size: .
V: TRBV13
J: TRBJ1-1
length: 15
DNA: TGTGCCAGCAGCTTAGAAGGGGGCCGGAACACTGAAGCTTTCTTT
CDR3: CASSLEGGRNTEAFF

D: TRBD1
size: .
V: TRBV29-1
J: TRBJ2-1
length: 13
DNA: TGCAGCGTTGCGGACAGGGGGGACAGTGAGCAGTTCTTC
CDR3: CSVADRGDSEQFF

D: TRBD2
size: .
V: TRBV29-1
J: TRBJ2-3
length: 13
DNA: TGCAGCGCACCTTTTGGGAGGGCGGATACGCAGTATTTT
CDR3: CSAPFGRADTQYF

D: TRBD1
size: .
V: TRBV27
J: TRBJ1-2
length: 15
DNA: TGTGCCAGCAGGACGACAGGGGGCGTCGGCTATGGCTACACCTTC
CDR3: CASRTTGGVGYGYTF

D: TRBD1
size: .
V: TRBV18
J: TRBJ2-3
length: 16
DNA: TGTGCCAGCTCACCGAGTGACAGGGGGCATAAAGATACGCAGTATTTT
CDR3: CASSPSDRGHKDTQYF

D: .
size: .
V: TRBV7-8
J: TRBJ1-1
length: 15
DNA: TGTGCCAGCAGCGGATTCGGGGGTCGAGGCACTGAAGCTTTCTTT
CDR3: CASSGFGGRGTEAFF